This TCR beta chain was sequenced during a study of response to subunit inactivated influenza vaccine. The table lists this clonotype with many counts. Its antigen is not identified. Study-wide points: The study's authors posited that every seasonal influenza vaccination enlists few new T cells.

MiXCR, run by TCRdb on the RT-PCR reads, gives a single entry per CDR3 protein. The sample includes 400,000 to 650,000 distinct CDR3 sequences, 6% to 9% of them seen just once. The source of this sequence is a man aged 50 to 69 who received an inactivated influenza vaccine. The sample in question was PBMCs from blood, obtained around 2 years after vaccination.

CDR3 DNA: TGCAGTGCTGACCCGACTAGTAAGGAGACCCAGTACTTC. Translating gives CSADPTSKETQYF. The chain couples TRBV20-1 to TRBJ2-5; D possibly corresponds to TRBD2 (6 bases). V was cut by 5 bases and J by 5 bases, with 15 bases left in between. Per germline, CDR1 DFQATT and CDR2 SNEGSKA (reference sequence). The CDR3 contains 13 residues.